The T cell receptor (beta chain) under discussion was sequenced for a study of blood T cell repertoires in COVID-19 (TCRdb year 2020). About the study as a whole: The collaborator samples originated in the United States, Italy and Spain and spanned the acute and convalescent phases of COVID-19. The prospective study material was composed of cDNA or gDNA derived from T cells, B-cell-depleted T cells, or PBMCs. The dataset comprised deeply sampled blood TCRbeta repertoires from subjects exposed to, actively infected with, or recovered from COVID-19. The repertoires were released in a freely available public database meant as a resource for research on the immune response to SARS-CoV-2. Samples were obtained from the ongoing ImmuneRACE study (first 160 participants) and from over a thousand subjects provided by 6 global collaborators. Sample metadata almost always included a de-identified subject ID, COVID-19 status, age in years and sex. Where HLA class I and class II types were available, the types were taken from metadata supplied by the sample provider, not from assay-based typing. The research as a whole found: Clinical and demographic metadata were provided uncurated, with the amount varying by source and participant.

The immunoSEQ Assay, a bias-controlled multiplex PCR, was used to amplify TCRbeta CDR3 regions from genomic DNA. Per the source publication's procedure: The number of nucleated cells in each sample was estimated by amplification of reference gene primers within the assay. To quantify the absolute abundance of each unique TCRbeta CDR3 rearrangement, sequence reads were collapsed and filtered. For each sample, productive Simpson clonality was calculated as the square root of Simpson's diversity index across productive rearrangements. The table was pulled from immuneACCESS by TCRdb, which kept in-frame rearrangements only. Such tables lose some clones; where checked, under half of the loss comes from unresolved V genes, and the rest has no known cause. V and J calls and clone size are as listed in that table; D and trimming were resolved from the DNA. The sample records around 270,000 clones, more than 75% of which are singletons. The leading ten clones occupy about 5% of the sample.

One collaborating source in Seattle enrolled patients while the patients were actively infected and followed the patients over time throughout the course of disease. Each collaborating institution followed its own protocols to collect whole blood in K2EDTA tubes. For TCRbeta analysis, collaborators shipped samples in one of three forms: frozen whole blood, isolated PBMCs, or DNA extracted from either of those sample types. V lost 4 bases and J lost 8 bases, and the count of bases not matched to a germline gene is 11. Reading the germline V gene (reference sequence) gives CDR1 SGHNT and CDR2 YYREEE. CDR3 length: 14 amino acids, cysteine to phenylalanine. Only the CDR3 DNA is retained, 42 bases long and in frame from the first base. Details on this clone: It has no known antigen specificity. Per-base qualities were not stored, and no clone one base away is much larger.

Sequencing used peripheral blood. This clonotype was obtained from a woman in her sixties or seventies with COVID-19, enrolled during active disease. The rearrangement combines TRBV5-4 with TRBJ1-2; TRBD1 aligns with 7 central bases. The DNA sequence is TGTGCCAGCAGCGCCGGGACAGATCGGCGCGGCTACACCTTC. Its protein product is CASSAGTDRRGYTF. Here the CDR3 is joined to the reference TRBV5-4 and TRBJ1-2 genes, and the full variable domain is: ETGVTQSPTHLIKTRGQQVTLRCSSQSGHNTVSWYQQALGQGPQFIFQYYREEENGRGNFPPRFSGLQFPNYSSELNVNALELDDSALYLCASSAGTDRRGYTFGSGTRLTVV.